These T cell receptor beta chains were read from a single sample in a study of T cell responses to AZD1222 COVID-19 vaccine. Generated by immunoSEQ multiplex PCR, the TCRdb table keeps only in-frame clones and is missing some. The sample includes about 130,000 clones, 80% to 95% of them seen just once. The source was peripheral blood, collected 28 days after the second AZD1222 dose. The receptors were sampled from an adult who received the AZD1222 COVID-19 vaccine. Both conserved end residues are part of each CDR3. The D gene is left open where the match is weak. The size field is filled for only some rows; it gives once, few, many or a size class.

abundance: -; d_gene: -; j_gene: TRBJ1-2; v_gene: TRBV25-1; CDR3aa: CASSVLGVNYGYTF; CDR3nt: TGTGCCAGCAGTGTCTTGGGTGTTAACTATGGCTACACCTTC
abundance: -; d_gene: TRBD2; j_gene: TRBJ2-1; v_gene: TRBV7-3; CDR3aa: CASRRGLAHEQFF; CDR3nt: TGTGCCAGCAGGCGAGGACTAGCCCATGAGCAGTTCTTC
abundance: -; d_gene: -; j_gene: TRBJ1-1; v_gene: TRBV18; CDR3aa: CASSPLPTVFTEAFF; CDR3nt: TGTGCCAGCTCACCCCTACCGACAGTTTTCACTGAAGCTTTCTTT
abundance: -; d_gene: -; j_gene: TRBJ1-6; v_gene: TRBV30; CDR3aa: CAWAEGVTYSPLHF; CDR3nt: TGTGCCTGGGCCGAGGGCGTCACCTATTCACCCCTCCACTTT
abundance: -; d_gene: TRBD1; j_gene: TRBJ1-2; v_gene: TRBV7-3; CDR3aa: CASSLTFGQGLTGYTF; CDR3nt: TGTGCCAGCAGCTTAACGTTTGGACAGGGGCTCACGGGCTACACCTTC
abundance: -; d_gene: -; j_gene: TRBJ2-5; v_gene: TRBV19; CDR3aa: CASSGDNQETQYF; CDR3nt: TGTGCCAGTAGCGGGGACAACCAAGAGACCCAGTACTTC
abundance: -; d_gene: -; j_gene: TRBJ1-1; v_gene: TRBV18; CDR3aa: CASSPGVRGTEAFF; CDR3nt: TGTGCCAGCTCACCAGGGGTTAGGGGCACTGAAGCTTTCTTT
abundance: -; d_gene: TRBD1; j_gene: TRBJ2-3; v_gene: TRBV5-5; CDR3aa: CASSLAGTGSTDTQYF; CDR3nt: TGTGCCAGCAGCTTAGCCGGGACAGGGAGCACAGATACGCAGTATTTT
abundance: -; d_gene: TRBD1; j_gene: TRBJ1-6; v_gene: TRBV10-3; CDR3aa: CAISDGRGNSPLHF; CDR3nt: TGTGCCATCAGTGACGGCAGGGGGAATTCACCCCTCCACTTT
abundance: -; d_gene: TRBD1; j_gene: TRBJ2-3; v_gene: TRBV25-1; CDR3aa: CASSEWTGGADTQYF; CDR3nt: TGTGCCAGCAGTGAATGGACAGGGGGCGCAGATACGCAGTATTTT
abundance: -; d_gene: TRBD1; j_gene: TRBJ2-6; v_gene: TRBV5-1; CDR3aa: CASSSGTGRSGANVLTF; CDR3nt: TGCGCCAGCAGCTCCGGGACAGGACGCTCTGGGGCCAACGTCCTGACTTTC
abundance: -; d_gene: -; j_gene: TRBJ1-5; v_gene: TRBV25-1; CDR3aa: CASSPPSSNQPQHF; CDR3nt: TGTGCCAGCAGCCCCCCGAGTAGCAATCAGCCCCAGCATTTT
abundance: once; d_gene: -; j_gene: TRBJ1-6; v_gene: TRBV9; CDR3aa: CASSERPNNSPLHF; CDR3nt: TGTGCCAGCAGCGAGCGGCCTAATAATTCACCCCTCCACTTT
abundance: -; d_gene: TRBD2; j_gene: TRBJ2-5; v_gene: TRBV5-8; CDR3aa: CASSLELAGVETQYF; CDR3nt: TGTGCCAGCAGCTTGGAACTAGCGGGAGTGGAGACCCAGTACTTC
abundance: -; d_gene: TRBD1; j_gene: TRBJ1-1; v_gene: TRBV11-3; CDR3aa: CASSTRQGGTEAFF; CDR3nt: TGTGCCAGCAGCACTCGACAGGGAGGCACTGAAGCTTTCTTT
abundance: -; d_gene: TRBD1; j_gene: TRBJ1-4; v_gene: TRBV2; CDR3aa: CASRKGTVFEKLFF; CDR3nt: TGTGCCAGCAGGAAAGGGACAGTTTTTGAAAAACTGTTTTTT
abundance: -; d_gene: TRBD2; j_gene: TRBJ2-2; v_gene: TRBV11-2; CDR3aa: CASSSLSGRSTGELFF; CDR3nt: TGTGCCAGCAGCTCCCTTAGCGGGAGAAGCACCGGGGAGCTGTTTTTT
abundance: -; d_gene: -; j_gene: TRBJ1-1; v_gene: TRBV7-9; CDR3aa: CASSLGQNTEAFF; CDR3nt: TGTGCCAGCAGCTTAGGGCAAAACACTGAAGCTTTCTTT
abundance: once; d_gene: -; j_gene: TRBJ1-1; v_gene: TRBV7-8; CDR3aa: CASSLNGLLNTEAFF; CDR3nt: TGTGCCAGCAGCTTAAACGGCCTTCTGAACACTGAAGCTTTCTTT
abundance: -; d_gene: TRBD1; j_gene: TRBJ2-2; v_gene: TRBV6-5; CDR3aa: CASSPPQTGDGELFF; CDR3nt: TGTGCCAGCAGTCCACCCCAGACAGGGGACGGGGAGCTGTTTTTT
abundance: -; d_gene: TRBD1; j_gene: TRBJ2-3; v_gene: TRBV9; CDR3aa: CASSVGQGGTDTQYF; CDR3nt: TGTGCCAGCAGCGTAGGACAGGGGGGCACAGATACGCAGTATTTT
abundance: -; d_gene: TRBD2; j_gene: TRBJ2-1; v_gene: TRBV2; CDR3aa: CASSALAGGLDEQFF; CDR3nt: TGTGCCAGCAGTGCTCTAGCGGGGGGCTTGGATGAGCAGTTCTTC
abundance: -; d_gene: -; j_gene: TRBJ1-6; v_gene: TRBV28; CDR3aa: CASSLRGDSPLHF; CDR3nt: TGTGCCAGCAGTTTGCGGGGGGATTCACCCCTCCACTTT
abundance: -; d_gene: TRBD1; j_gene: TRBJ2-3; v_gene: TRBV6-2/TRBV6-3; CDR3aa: CASTPGGAGADTQYF; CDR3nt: TGTGCCAGCACCCCAGGGGGTGCTGGGGCAGATACGCAGTATTTT
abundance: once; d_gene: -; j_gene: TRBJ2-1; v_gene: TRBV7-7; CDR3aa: CASSLAGGLNEQFF; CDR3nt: TGTGCCAGCAGCTTAGCGGGGGGGCTCAATGAGCAGTTCTTC
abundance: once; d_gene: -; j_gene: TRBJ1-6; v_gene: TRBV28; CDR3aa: CASSHTTRAFNRDSPLHF; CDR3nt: TGTGCCAGCAGCCATACCACCCGGGCCTTCAATCGGGATTCACCCCTCCACTTT
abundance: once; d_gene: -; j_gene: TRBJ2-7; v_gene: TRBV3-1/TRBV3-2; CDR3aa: CASSLGTGAVYEQYF; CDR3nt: TGTGCCAGCAGCCTAGGCACGGGGGCAGTCTACGAGCAGTACTTC
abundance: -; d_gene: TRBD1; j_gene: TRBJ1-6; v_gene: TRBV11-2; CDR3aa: CASTTGTGHSPLHF; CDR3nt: TGTGCCAGCACCACCGGGACAGGGCATTCACCCCTCCACTTT
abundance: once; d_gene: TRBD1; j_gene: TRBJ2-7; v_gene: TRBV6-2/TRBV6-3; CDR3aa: CASSKGADRGTRRYEQYF; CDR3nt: TGTGCCAGCAGTAAAGGGGCGGACAGGGGGACCCGACGTTACGAGCAGTACTTC
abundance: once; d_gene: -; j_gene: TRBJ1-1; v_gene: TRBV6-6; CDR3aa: CASSYNTNTEAFF; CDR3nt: TGTGCCAGCAGTTACAACACGAACACTGAAGCTTTCTTT
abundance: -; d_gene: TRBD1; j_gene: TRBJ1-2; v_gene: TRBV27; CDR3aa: CASSRQGVDYGYTF; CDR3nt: TGTGCCAGCAGTCGACAGGGGGTTGACTATGGCTACACCTTC
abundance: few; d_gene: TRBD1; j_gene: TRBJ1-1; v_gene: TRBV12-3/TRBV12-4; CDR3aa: CASSQGQGRAFF; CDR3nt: TGTGCCAGCAGTCAAGGACAGGGTCGAGCTTTCTTT
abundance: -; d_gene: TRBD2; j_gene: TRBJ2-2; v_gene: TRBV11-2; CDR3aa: CASTLAGVVGELFF; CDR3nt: TGTGCCAGCACCCTAGCGGGAGTGGTCGGGGAGCTGTTTTTT
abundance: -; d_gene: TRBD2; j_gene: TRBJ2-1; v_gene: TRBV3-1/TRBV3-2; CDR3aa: CASSQLAGSYNEQFF; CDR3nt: TGTGCCAGCAGCCAACTAGCGGGCTCCTACAATGAGCAGTTCTTC
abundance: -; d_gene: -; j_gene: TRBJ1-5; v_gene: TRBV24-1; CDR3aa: CATSDFAGGPQHF; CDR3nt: TGTGCCACCAGTGATTTTGCTGGAGGGCCCCAGCATTTT
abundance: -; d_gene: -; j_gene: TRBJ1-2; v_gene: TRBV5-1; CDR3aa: CASSSDGNYGYTF; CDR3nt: TGCGCCAGCAGCTCGGACGGTAACTATGGCTACACCTTC
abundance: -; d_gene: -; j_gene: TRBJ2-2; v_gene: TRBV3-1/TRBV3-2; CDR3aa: CASSQRGFFGTGELFF; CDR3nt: TGTGCCAGCAGCCAAAGAGGGTTTTTTGGCACCGGGGAGCTGTTTTTT
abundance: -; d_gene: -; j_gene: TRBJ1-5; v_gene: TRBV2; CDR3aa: CAVRGSPSQPQHF; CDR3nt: TGTGCGGTTCGCGGCAGTCCCAGTCAGCCCCAGCATTTT
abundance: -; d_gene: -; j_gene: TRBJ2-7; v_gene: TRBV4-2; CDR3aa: CASSQVQGTSSYEQYF; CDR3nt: TGTGCCAGCAGCCAAGTTCAGGGGACCAGCTCCTACGAGCAGTACTTC
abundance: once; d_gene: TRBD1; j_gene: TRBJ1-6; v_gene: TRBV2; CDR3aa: CASRDRANSPLHF; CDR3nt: TGTGCCAGCAGGGACAGGGCCAATTCACCCCTCCACTTT
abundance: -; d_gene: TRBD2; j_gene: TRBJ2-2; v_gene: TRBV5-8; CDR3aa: CASSLGLAEHTGELFF; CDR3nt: TGTGCCAGCAGCTTGGGGCTAGCGGAACACACCGGGGAGCTGTTTTTT
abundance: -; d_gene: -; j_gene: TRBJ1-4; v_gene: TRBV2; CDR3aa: CASIGGGREKLFF; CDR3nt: TGTGCCAGCATTGGGGGCGGTCGTGAAAAACTGTTTTTT
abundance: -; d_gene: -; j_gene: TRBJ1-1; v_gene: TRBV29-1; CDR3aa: CSVQTTEAFF; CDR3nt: TGCAGCGTTCAAACCACTGAAGCTTTCTTT
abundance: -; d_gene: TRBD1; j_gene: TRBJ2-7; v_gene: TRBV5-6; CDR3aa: CASSLQGYEQYF; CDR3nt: TGTGCCAGCAGTTTACAGGGGTACGAGCAGTACTTC
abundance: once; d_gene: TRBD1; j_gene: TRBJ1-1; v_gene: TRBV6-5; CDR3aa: CASSFYRGQGTEAFF; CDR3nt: TGTGCCAGCAGTTTCTACAGGGGGCAGGGCACTGAAGCTTTCTTT
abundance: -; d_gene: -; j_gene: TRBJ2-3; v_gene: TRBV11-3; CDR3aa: CASSTSTDTQYF; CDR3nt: TGTGCCAGCAGCACAAGCACAGATACGCAGTATTTT
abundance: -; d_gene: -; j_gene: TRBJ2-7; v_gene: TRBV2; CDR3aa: CASSPLVPYEQYF; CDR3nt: TGTGCCAGCAGTCCCCTCGTCCCCTACGAGCAGTACTTC
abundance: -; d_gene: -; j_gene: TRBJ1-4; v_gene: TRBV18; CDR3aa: CASSADPGGEKLFF; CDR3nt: TGTGCCAGCTCAGCGGACCCGGGAGGTGAAAAACTGTTTTTT
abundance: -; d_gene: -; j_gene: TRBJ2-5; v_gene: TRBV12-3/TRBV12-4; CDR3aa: CASSLRGRETQYF; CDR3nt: TGTGCCAGCAGTTTGAGGGGTCGGGAGACCCAGTACTTC
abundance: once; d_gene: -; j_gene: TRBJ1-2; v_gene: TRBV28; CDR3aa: CASSLPYGYTF; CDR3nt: TGTGCCAGCAGTTTACCGTACGGCTACACCTTC
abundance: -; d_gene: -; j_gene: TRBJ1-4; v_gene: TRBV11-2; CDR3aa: CASSLNLEKLFF; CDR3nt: TGTGCCAGCAGCTTGAATCTGGAAAAACTGTTTTTT
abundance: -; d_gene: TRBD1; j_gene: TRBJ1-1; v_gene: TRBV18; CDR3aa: CASSRKDRAGTEAFF; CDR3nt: TGTGCCAGCTCACGGAAGGACAGGGCCGGCACTGAAGCTTTCTTT
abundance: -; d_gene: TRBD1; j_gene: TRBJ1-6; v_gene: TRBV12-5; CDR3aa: CASGLGQGNSPLHF; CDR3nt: TGTGCTAGTGGATTGGGACAGGGGAATTCACCCCTCCACTTT